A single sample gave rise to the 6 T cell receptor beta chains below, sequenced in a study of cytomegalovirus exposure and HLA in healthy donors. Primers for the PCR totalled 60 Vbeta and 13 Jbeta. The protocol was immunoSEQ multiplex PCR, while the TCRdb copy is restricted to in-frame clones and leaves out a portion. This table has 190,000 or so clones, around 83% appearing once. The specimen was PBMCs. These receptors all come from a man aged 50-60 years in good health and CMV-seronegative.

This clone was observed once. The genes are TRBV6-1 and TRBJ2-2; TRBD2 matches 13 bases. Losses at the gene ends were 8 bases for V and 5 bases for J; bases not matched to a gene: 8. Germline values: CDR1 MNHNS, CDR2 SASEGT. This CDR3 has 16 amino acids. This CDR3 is CASGGLAGVGTGELFF. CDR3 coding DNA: TGTGCCAGCGGTGGACTAGCGGGAGTTGGTACCGGGGAGCTGTTTTTT.

CDR3 DNA sequence: TGTGCCAGCAGCACCTTAAGGGGCTCTGGGGGCTACACCTTC. Translating gives CASSTLRGSGGYTF. This chain uses TRBV28 with TRBJ1-2; tentatively, D is TRBD1 (5 bases). The length of the CDR3 is 14 residues. The germline CDR1 and CDR2 sequences are MDHEN and SYDVKM. Trimming cost V 6 bases and J 8 bases, with 19 bases left between them.

The CDR3 DNA reads TGTGCCAGCAGCAAGCGGGGGGACGCACCTAGCACAGATACGCAGTATTTT. It translates to CASSKRGDAPSTDTQYF. This chain joins TRBV9 and TRBJ2-3; 9 bases are a match to TRBD2. CDR3 length equals 17 residues. Looked up from germline, CDR1 is SGDLS and CDR2 is YYNGEE. V was pared by 4 bases and J by 0 bases, with 9 bases of the junction left unmatched.

CDR3 DNA sequence: TGTGCCAGCAGTCCCCGGATCAGCGGAGCCTACGAGCAGTACTTC. Amino acids: CASSPRISGAYEQYF. The V gene is TRBV7-2, the J gene TRBJ2-7; weak D call: TRBD2 (5 bases). From germline, CDR1 is SGHTA and CDR2 FQGNSA. V was cut by 6 bases and J by 2 bases, with 17 bases left in between. The CDR3 length is 15 residues.

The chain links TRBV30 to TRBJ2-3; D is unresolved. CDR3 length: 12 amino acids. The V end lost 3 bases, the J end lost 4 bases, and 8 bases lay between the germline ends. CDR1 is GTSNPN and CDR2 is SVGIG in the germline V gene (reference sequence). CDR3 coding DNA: TGTGCCTGGAGCCCTATCCCAGATACGCAGTATTTT. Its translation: CAWSPIPDTQYF.

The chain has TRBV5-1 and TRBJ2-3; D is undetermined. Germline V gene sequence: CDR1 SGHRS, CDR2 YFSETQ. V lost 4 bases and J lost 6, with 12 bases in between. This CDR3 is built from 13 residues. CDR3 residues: CASSIGSGDTQYF. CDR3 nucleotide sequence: TGCGCCAGCAGCATCGGGTCCGGGGATACGCAGTATTTT.